The 19 T cell receptor beta chains below all came from one sample that was sequenced in a study of blood T cell repertoires in COVID-19 (dated by TCRdb to the early 2020s). Library method: the immunoSEQ multiplex PCR assay. The table comes from immuneACCESS by way of TCRdb, which keeps in-frame sequences with V and J called. Part of the clones is missing from these tables; in studies checked, under half for an unresolved V gene and the rest for unknown reasons. This sample has some 500,000 clones in its table, and 85% to 90% of those were observed once. Under 8.5% of the sample rests with the top ten. Sequencing input: peripheral blood. These receptors were collected from a woman between 45 and 60 years old with COVID-19, enrolled during active disease.

V and J are TRBV28 and TRBJ2-3; D perhaps matches TRBD2 (6 bases). Germline V lookup: CDR1 MDHEN, CDR2 SYDVKM. V was shortened by 8 bases and J by 2 bases, with 14 bases between the two germline ends. The CDR3 sequence is 14 residues long. The CDR3 protein is CASVGGAITDTQYF. CDR3 bases: TGTGCCAGCGTGGGGGGAGCGATCACAGATACGCAGTATTTT.

The V and J genes are TRBV3-1 (or the pseudogene TRBV3-2) and TRBJ2-5; 7 bases agree with TRBD1. Germline V CDR1 and CDR2: LGHDT, YNNKEL (reference sequence). J lost 3 bases, V lost 2 bases, and 9 bases had no gene match. This CDR3 region has 16 residues. The DNA for the CDR3 is TGTGCCAGCAGCCAACACCGGGGACAGCTCAAAGAGACCCAGTACTTC. Translated: CASSQHRGQLKETQYF.

J is TRBJ1-1 and V is TRBV12-3 or TRBV12-4; unclear D gene. The CDR3 sequence is 13 residues long. Trimming removed 6 bases from V and 3 bases from J, with 11 bases in between. The CDR3 protein is CASSTNRYTEAFF. The CDR3 DNA sequence: TGTGCCAGCAGCACTAACCGTTACACTGAAGCTTTCTTT.

The chain couples TRBV5-8 to TRBJ1-1; 9 bases map to TRBD1. Germline assignment: CDR1 SGHTS and CDR2 YDEGEE. The CDR3 totals 16 residues. V gave up 4 bases and J gave up 4 bases; unmatched junction bases: 11. For the CDR3, the DNA is TGTGCCAGCAGCCGCGGGACAGGGTCCCCGAGCACTGAAGCTTTCTTT. Protein product: CASSRGTGSPSTEAFF.

The chain links TRBV9 to TRBJ2-3, with 10 positions matching TRBD2. The J segment lost 3 bases and the V segment lost 0 bases, leaving 4 bases of the junction unmatched. CDR1 and CDR2 from the germline V gene are SGDLS and YYNGEE. CDR3 length: 16 amino acids. CDR3 loop: CASSVGSGGVTDTQYF. In DNA form, the CDR3 reads TGTGCCAGCAGCGTAGGGAGCGGGGGGGTGACAGATACGCAGTATTTT.

The chain combines TRBV5-4 with TRBJ1-1; no clear D gene. Germline V CDR1 and CDR2: SGHNT, YYREEE (reference sequence). The CDR3 sequence is 16 residues long. Trimming removed 4 bases from V and 0 bases from J, with 16 bases in between. CDR3 nucleotides: TGTGCCAGCAGCCCGGCAACTGGAGCCTTGAACACTGAAGCTTTCTTT. Translation: CASSPATGALNTEAFF.

This clone was seen a single time. The rearrangement links TRBV24-1 to TRBJ2-1; 7 bases agree with TRBD1. This CDR3 spans 16 amino acids. V lost 5 bases, J lost 7 bases, and 13 bases stayed unmatched. Germline CDR1 KGHDR, CDR2 SFDVKD. The DNA of the CDR3 is TGTGCCACCAGTGGTCCAGAGACAGGGTTGGGGAATGAGCAGTTCTTC. Amino acids: CATSGPETGLGNEQFF.

The chain employs TRBV18 and TRBJ1-3; a possible D gene is TRBD1 (5 bases). With 6 bases removed from V and 0 bases from J, the gap between germline ends came to 12 bases. The CDR3 spans 15 residues. Germline V gene lookup returns CDR1 KGHSH and CDR2 LQKENI. CDR3 DNA: TGTGCCAGCTCCCGGGACTCCATCTCTGGAAACACCATATATTTT. Translation: CASSRDSISGNTIYF.

CDR3 sequence: CASSASTGISGELFF. The CDR3 DNA follows: TGTGCCAGCAGCGCTTCGACAGGGATCTCCGGGGAGCTGTTTTTT. The chain uses TRBV9 and TRBJ2-2; 7 bases agree with TRBD1. The J segment lost 6 bases and the V segment lost 3 bases, leaving 8 bases of the junction unmatched. The CDR3 contains 15 residues. Germline CDR1 is SGDLS and CDR2 is YYNGEE.

V gene TRBV9 combines with J gene TRBJ2-7, with TRBD1 identical over 10 bases. Germline lookup yields CDR1 SGDLS and CDR2 YYNGEE. The CDR3 is 15 amino acids. V lost 2 bases, J lost 5 bases, and 7 bases stayed unmatched. CDR3 sequence (DNA): TGTGCCAGCAGCGTCGGACAGGGGGTCAGGGACGAGCAGTACTTC. Translation: CASSVGQGVRDEQYF.

The rearrangement links TRBV7-9 to TRBJ2-4, with D maybe TRBD1 (7 bases). Trimming stripped 5 bases from V and 5 bases from J, with 13 bases between. The germline gives CDR1 SEHNR, CDR2 FQNEAQ (reference sequence). CDR3 length: 14 residues. The CDR3 is CASSPRDRENIQYF. CDR3 bases: TGTGCCAGCAGCCCGCGGGACAGAGAAAACATTCAGTACTTC.

This chain uses TRBV7-2 with TRBJ2-7, with 7 positions matching TRBD2. The CDR3 is made up of 15 amino acids. In germline, CDR1 is SGHTA, CDR2 FQGNSA. V gave up 1 base and J gave up 2 bases; unmatched junction bases: 5. CDR3: CASSLGGGPTYEQYF. CDR3 sequence (DNA): TGTGCCAGCAGCTTAGGCGGGGGTCCCACCTACGAGCAGTACTTC.

The chain has TRBV2 and TRBJ1-2; no reliable D call. The CDR3 length is 14 residues. CDR1 is SNHLY and CDR2 is FYNNEI in the germline V gene. The V end was cut by 9 bases, the J end by 1 base, with 15 bases between. The CDR3 region is CASAIQRNNYGYTF. CDR3 sequence (DNA): TGTGCCAGTGCTATACAGAGAAATAACTATGGCTACACCTTC.

The DNA for the CDR3 is TGTGCCAGCACCTTACTAGCGGGGGACACAGATACGCAGTATTTT. Amino acids: CASTLLAGDTDTQYF. The chain carries TRBV6-5 and TRBJ2-3; 11 positions match TRBD2. V gave up 7 bases and J gave up 2 bases; unmatched junction bases: 5. Germline V CDR1 and CDR2: MNHEY, SVGAGI. CDR3 size: 15 residues.

The chain has TRBV3-1 (or the pseudogene TRBV3-2) and TRBJ2-3, with 9 bases aligning to TRBD2. The length of the CDR3 is 17 residues. Germline V lookup: CDR1 LGHDT, CDR2 YNNKEL (reference sequence). Losses at the gene ends were 0 bases for V and 7 bases for J; bases not matched to a gene: 11. DNA for the CDR3: TGTGCCAGCAGCCAAGATGGTGGTAGCGGGGGTGCAAATACGCAGTATTTT. Amino acid sequence: CASSQDGGSGGANTQYF.

The chain is built from TRBV10-3 and TRBJ2-3; 16 bases match TRBD2. The J segment lost 2 bases and the V segment lost 8 bases, leaving 13 bases of the junction unmatched. Germline V gives CDR1 ENHRY, CDR2 SYGVKD. The CDR3 loop spans 19 amino acids. The chain's CDR3 is CAIGGPGTSGGALTDTQYF. The CDR3 nucleotides are TGTGCCATCGGGGGCCCCGGGACTAGCGGGGGGGCCCTCACAGATACGCAGTATTTT.

This chain links TRBV4-1 with TRBJ2-3; TRBD1 matches 12 bases. The V and J ends lost 4 bases and 6 bases, in that order; junction bases with no gene match: 8. CDR3 length: 16 residues. Germline V gene data show CDR1 as MGHRA and CDR2 as YSYEKL. CDR3 sequence: CASSPGGTGGLDTQYF. The DNA of the CDR3 is TGCGCCAGCAGCCCAGGCGGGACAGGGGGCTTGGATACGCAGTATTTT.

V is TRBV27 and J is TRBJ2-1, with 7 bases aligning to TRBD2. This CDR3 is 14 amino acids long. V lost 0 bases, J lost 8 bases, and 4 bases stayed unmatched. Germline-derived CDR1 and CDR2 are MNHEY and SMNVEV (reference sequence). CDR3 amino acids: CASSLSAGVDEQFF. CDR3 nucleotide sequence: TGTGCCAGCAGTTTATCGGCGGGAGTGGATGAGCAGTTCTTC.

The chain uses TRBV28 and TRBJ2-4, with D maybe TRBD1 (6 bases). This CDR3 comprises 13 residues. Germline assignment: CDR1 MDHEN and CDR2 SYDVKM. V was trimmed by 6 bases and J by 5 bases, leaving 11 bases between them. CDR3 region: CASSRTDQNIQYF. CDR3 coding DNA: TGTGCCAGCAGCCGGACAGACCAAAACATTCAGTACTTC.